The source of this T cell receptor (beta chain) is a study of blood T cells in healthy people across ages. As for this clonotype: Its antigen is unknown.

CDR3 length: 14 amino acids. Trimming pared 6 bases from V and 6 bases from J, leaving 18 bases between. Per germline, CDR1 MNHEY and CDR2 SVGAGI. Using a J-beta primer mix together with a sample-barcoded 5' primer, a second PCR was run for roughly 7 to 11 cycles. Each cDNA molecule was tagged by a template-switch adaptor that had 12 random nucleotides. Each CDR3 protein gets one entry after TCRdb re-called the 5' RACE reads with MiXCR. The repertoire holds 1,800,000 or so distinct CDR3 sequences, with roughly two fifths as singletons. Approximately 9.6 milliliters of peripheral blood were drawn from each donor into EDTA-treated tubes. General observations from the study: TCR beta diversity per million T cells fell roughly linearly with age. Observed TCR beta diversity showed a strong correlation with the percentage of naive T cells as measured by flow cytometry.

The TCR sequence derives from a human donor in good health. Sequencing used blood. V usage is TRBV6-5 and J usage is TRBJ2-7; weak D call: TRBD1 (5 bases). The CDR3 nucleotides are TGTGCCAGCAGCGCCCCCGGCTTAGGGGTCGAGCAGTACTTC. This codes for CASSAPGLGVEQYF.